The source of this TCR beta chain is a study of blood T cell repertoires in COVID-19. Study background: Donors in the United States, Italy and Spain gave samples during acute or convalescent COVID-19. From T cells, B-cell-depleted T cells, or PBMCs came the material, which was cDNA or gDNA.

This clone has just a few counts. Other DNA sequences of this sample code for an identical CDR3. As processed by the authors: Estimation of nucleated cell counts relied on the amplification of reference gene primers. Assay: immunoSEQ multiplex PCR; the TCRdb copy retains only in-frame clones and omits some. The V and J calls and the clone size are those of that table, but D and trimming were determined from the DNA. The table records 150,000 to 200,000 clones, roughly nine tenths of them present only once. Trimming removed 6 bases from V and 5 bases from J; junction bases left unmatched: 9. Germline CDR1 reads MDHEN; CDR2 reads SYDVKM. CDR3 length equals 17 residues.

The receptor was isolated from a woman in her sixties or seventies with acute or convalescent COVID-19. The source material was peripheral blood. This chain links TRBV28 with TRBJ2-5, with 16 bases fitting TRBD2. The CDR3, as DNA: TGTGCCAGCAGCTTGGGGACTAGCGGGAGGGCCCGGGAGACCCAGTACTTC. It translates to CASSLGTSGRARETQYF.